This T cell receptor (beta chain) was sequenced for a study of cytomegalovirus exposure and HLA in healthy donors. Study results and caveats: Within a later analysis, the majority of CMV-associated TCR beta chains appeared HLA-restricted. It was assumed in the presence/absence analyses that sequencing depth was roughly uniform across donors. Overall, some 160 TCR beta chains were annotated as cytomegalovirus-associated. A later analysis found TCR association rates differed by HLA locus, highest for DRB1 and lowest for HLA-C.

Turning to this clone: Its antigen is as yet unknown.

The PCR employed 60 Vbeta primers together with 13 Jbeta primers. This table comes from immunoSEQ multiplex PCR, and its TCRdb copy is limited to in-frame clones, with some not included. The table counts fewer than 150,000 clones; approximately 3.9% lies in the top ten. This receptor was taken from a man aged 18 to 29 in good health and CMV-seronegative. The sample taken for sequencing was PBMCs.

The CDR3 coding sequence is TGTGCCTGGAGCTCCGGGACAGTTAGTCAGCCCCAGCATTTT. This sequence encodes CAWSSGTVSQPQHF. This rearrangement joins TRBV30 to TRBJ1-5; 7 nucleotides align to TRBD1. The CDR3 runs to 14 residues. The germline V gene has CDR1 GTSNPN and CDR2 SVGIG (reference sequence). With V trimmed by 3 bases and J by 6 bases, 8 bases remained unmatched.